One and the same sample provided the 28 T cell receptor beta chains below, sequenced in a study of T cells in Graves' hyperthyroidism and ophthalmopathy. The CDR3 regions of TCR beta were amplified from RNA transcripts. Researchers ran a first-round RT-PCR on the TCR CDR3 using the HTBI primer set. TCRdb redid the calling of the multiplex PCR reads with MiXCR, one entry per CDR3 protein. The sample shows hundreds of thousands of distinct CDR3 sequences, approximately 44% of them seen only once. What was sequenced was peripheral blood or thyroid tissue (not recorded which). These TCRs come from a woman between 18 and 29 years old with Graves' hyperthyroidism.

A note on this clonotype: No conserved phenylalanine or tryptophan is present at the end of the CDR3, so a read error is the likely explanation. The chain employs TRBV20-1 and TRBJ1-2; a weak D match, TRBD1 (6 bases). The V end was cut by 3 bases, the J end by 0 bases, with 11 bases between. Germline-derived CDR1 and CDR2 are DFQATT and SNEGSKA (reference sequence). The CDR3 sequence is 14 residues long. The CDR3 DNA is TGCAGTGCTAGGGGGGCAGGTCCTAACTATGGCTACACCTTA. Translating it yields CSARGAGPNYGYTL.

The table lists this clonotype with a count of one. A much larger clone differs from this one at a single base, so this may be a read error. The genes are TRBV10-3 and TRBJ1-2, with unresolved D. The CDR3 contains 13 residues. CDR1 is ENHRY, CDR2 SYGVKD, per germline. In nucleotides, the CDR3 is TGTGCCATCAGTTTTCAGGATAACTATGGCCACACCTTC. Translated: CAISFQDNYGHTF.

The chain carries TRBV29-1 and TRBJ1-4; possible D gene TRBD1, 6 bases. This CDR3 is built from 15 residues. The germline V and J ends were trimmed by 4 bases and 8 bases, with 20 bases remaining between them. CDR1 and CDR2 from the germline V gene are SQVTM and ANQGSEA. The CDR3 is CSVGPPPTGTEKLFF. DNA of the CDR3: TGCAGCGTTGGACCCCCCCCCACAGGGACCGAAAAACTGTTTTTT.

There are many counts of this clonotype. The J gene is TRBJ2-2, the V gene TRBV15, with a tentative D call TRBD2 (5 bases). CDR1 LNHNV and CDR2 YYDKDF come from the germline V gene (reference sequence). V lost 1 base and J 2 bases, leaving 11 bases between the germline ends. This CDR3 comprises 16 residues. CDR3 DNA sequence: TGTGCCACCAGCAGAGGAAGGGCTAGCAACACCGGGGAGCTGTTTTTT. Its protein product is CATSRGRASNTGELFF.

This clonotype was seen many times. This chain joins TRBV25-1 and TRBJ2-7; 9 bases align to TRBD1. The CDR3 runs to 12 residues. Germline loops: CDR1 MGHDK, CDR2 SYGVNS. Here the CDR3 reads CATGQGPYEQYF. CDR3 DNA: TGTGCTACGGGACAGGGACCCTACGAGCAGTACTTC.

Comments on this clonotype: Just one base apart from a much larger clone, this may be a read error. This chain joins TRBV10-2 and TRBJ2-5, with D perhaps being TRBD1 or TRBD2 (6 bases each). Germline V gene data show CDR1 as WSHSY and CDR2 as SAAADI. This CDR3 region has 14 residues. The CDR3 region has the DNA TGTGCCAGCAGTCACCGAGGGGGGCTGGAGACCCAGTACTTC. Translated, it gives CASSHRGGLETQYF.

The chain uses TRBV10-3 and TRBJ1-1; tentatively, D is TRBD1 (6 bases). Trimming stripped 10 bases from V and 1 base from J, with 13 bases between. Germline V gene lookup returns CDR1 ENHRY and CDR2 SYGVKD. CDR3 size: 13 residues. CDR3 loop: CATGDPPNTEAFF. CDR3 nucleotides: TGTGCCACAGGGGACCCTCCGAACACTGAAGCTTTCTTT.

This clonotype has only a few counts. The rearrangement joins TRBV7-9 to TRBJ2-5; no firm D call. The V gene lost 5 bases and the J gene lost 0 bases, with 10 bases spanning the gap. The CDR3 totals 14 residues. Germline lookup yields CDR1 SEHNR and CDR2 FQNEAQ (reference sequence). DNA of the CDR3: TGTGCCAGCAGCGCCCCCATCTACCAAGAGACCCAGTACTTC. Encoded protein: CASSAPIYQETQYF.

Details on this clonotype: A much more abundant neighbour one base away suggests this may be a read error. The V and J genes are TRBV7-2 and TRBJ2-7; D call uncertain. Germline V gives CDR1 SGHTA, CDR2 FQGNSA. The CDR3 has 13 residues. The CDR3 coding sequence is TGTGCCAGCAACTTAGGGCCCCATCGGGAGCAGTACTTC. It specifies CASNLGPHREQYF.

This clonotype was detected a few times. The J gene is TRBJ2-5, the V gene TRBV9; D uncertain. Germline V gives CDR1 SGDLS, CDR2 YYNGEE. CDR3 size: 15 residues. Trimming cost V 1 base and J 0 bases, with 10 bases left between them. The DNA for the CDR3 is TGTGCCAGCAGCGTATTGGAAGCTTACCAAGAGACCCAGTACTTC. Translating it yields CASSVLEAYQETQYF.

For the CDR3, the DNA is TGTGCCAGCAGTTCTGCGGATAGCAATCAGCCCCAGCATTTT. Amino acids: CASSSADSNQPQHF. The genes are TRBV25-1 and TRBJ1-5; no clear D gene. Between the trimmed V and J ends, which lost 5 bases and 0 bases, there was a span of 8 bases. The CDR3 covers 14 residues. The germline gives CDR1 MGHDK, CDR2 SYGVNS.

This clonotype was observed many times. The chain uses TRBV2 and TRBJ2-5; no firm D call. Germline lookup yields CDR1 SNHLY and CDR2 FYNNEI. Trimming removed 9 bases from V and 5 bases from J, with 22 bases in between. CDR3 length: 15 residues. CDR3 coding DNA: TGTGCCAGTTCGATCTCCGGCCCGACGGCCGAGACCCAGTACTTC. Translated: CASSISGPTAETQYF. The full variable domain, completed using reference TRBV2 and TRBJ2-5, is EPEVTQTPSHQVTQMGQEVILRCVPISNHLYFYWYRQILGQKVEFLVSFYNNEISEKSEIFDDQFSVERPDGSNFTLKIRSTKLEDSAMYFCASSISGPTAETQYFGPGTRLLVL.

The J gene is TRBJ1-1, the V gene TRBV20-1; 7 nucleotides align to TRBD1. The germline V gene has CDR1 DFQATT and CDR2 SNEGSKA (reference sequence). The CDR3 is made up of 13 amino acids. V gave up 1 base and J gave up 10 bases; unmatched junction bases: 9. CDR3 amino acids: CSARAPGTAGAFF. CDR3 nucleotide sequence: TGCAGTGCTAGAGCCCCAGGGACAGCTGGAGCTTTCTTT.

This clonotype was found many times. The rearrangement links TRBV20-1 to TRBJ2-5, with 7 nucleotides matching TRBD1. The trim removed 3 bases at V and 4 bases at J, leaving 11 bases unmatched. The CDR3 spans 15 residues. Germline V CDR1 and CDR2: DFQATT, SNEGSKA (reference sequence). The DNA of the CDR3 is TGCAGTGCTAGGCAACAGGGGTCTGGCCGAGAGACCCAGTACTTC. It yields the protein CSARQQGSGRETQYF.

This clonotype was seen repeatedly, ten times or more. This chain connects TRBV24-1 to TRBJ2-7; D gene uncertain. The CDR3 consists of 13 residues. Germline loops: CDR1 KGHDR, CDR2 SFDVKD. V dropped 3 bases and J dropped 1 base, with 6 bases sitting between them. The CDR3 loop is CATSDPVSYEQYF. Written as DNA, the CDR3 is TGTGCCACCAGTGATCCCGTATCCTACGAGCAGTACTTC.

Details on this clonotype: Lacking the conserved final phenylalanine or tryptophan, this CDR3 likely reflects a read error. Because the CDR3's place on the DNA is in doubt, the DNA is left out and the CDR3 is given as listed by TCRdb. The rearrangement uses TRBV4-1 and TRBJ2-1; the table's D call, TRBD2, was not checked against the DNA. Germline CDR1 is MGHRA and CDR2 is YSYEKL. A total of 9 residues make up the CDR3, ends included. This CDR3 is CASSQDREG.

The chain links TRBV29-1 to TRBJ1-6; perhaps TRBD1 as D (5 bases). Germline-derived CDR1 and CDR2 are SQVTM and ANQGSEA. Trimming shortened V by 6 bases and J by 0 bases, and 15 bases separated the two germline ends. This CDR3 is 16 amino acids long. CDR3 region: CSVDLQASSYNSPLHF. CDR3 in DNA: TGCAGCGTCGACCTACAGGCGAGCTCCTATAATTCACCCCTCCACTTT.

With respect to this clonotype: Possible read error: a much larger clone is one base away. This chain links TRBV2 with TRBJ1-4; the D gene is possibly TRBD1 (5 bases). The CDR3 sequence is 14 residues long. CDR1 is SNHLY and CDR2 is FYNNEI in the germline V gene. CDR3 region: CASSVRDLYEKLLF. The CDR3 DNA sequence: TGTGCCAGCAGTGTAAGGGACCTGTATGAAAAACTGCTTTTT.

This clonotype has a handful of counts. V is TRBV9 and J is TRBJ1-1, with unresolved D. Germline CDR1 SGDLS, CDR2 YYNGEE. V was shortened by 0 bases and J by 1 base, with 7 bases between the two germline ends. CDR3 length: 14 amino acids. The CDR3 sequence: CASSVVAENTEAFF. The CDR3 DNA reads TGTGCCAGCAGCGTAGTAGCGGAGAACACTGAAGCTTTCTTT.

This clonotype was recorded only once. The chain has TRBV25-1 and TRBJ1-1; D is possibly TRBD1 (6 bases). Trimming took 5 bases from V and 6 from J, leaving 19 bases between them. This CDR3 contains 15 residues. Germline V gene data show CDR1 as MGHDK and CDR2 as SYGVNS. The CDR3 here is CASSIGQLRSPEAFF. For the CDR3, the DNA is TGTGCCAGCAGTATAGGACAGTTGAGGAGCCCTGAAGCTTTCTTT.

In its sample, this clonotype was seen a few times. In DNA, the CDR3 is TGTGCCAGCAGTTACCGGGAACGGGCTGAAGCTTTCTTT. Amino acids: CASSYRERAEAFF. This rearrangement joins TRBV2 to TRBJ1-1; D uncertain. The CDR3 is made up of 13 amino acids. In germline, CDR1 is SNHLY, CDR2 FYNNEI. Trimming left V 5 bases short and J 6 bases short, with 13 bases between.

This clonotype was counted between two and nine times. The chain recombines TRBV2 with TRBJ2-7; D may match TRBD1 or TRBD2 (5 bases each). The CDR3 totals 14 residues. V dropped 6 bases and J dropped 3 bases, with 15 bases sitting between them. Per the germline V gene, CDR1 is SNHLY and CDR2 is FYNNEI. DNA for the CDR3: TGTGCCAGCAGCTTAGCCAGGGACCTCTACGAGCAGTACTTC. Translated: CASSLARDLYEQYF.

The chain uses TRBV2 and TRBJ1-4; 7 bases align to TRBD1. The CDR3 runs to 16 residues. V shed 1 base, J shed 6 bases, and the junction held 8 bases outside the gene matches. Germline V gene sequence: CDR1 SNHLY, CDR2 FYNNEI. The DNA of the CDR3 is TGTGCCAGCAGTGAAGACGTGGGACAGTGGGATGAAAAACTGTTTTTT. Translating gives CASSEDVGQWDEKLFF.

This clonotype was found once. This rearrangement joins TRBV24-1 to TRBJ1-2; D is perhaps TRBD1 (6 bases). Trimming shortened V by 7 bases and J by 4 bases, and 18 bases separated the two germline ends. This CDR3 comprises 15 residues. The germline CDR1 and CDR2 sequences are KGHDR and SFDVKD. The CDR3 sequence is CATSDVAGVRYGYTF. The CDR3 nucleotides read TGTGCCACCAGCGACGTGGCAGGGGTACGCTATGGCTACACCTTC.

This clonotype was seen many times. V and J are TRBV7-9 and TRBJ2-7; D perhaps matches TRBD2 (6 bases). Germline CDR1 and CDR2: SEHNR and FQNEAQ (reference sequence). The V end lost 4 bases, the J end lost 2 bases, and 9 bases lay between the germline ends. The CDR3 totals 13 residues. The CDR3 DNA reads TGTGCCAGCAGCTCTAGGGAGGCCTACGAGCAGTACTTC. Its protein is CASSSREAYEQYF. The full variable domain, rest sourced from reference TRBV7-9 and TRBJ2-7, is DTGVSQNPRHKITKRGQNVTFRCDPISEHNRLYWYRQTLGQGPEFLTYFQNEAQLEKSRLLSDRFSAERPKGSFSTLEIQRTEQGDSAMYLCASSSREAYEQYFGPGTRLTVT.

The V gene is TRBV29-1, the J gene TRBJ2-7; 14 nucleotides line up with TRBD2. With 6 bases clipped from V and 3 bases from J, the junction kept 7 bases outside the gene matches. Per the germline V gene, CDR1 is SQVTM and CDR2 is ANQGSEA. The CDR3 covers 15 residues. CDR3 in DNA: TGCAGCGTCGGGACTAGCGGGAGAAAGGGCTACGAGCAGTACTTC. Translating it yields CSVGTSGRKGYEQYF.

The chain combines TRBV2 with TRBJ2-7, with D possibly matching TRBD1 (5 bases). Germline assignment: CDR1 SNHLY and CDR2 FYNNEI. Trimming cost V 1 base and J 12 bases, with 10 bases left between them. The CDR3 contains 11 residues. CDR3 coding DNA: TGTGCCAGCAGTGAAGAAGGGGATTGGTACTTC. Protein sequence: CASSEEGDWYF.

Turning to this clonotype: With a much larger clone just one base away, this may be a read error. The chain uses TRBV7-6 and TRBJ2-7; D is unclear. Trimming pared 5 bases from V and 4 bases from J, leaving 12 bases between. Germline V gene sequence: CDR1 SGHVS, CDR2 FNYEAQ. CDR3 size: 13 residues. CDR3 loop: CASSPPARYEQYF. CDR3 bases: TGTGCCAGCAGCCCCCCTGCGAGGTACGAGCAGTACTTC.